The clone carrying this T cell receptor beta chain has ten or more counts. No antigen is known for it. The authors prepared the TCRbeta library with unique molecular identifiers. MiXCR, applied by TCRdb to the PCR reads, yields one record per CDR3 protein. The sample has about 460,000 distinct CDR3 sequences, 11% seen once. This sample stems from a study of T-cell reconstitution after alpha-beta-depleted transplantation in children. Study-level results: One year after transplant, T-cell counts and diversity came mostly from newly produced T cells. At around two months after transplant, the alpha-beta T cells were reportedly derived from several hundred expanded clones that came from non-depleted graft cells. The high TCRbeta diversity at day 60 in some patients came from surviving recipient T cells and thymic progenitors.

The CDR3 spans 15 residues. Trimming cost V 6 bases and J 0 bases, with 12 bases left between them. This chain connects TRBV12-3 or TRBV12-4 to TRBJ2-1; D not certain. The sample consisted of PBMCs, mostly from graft donor cells, taken 180 days after TCRalphabeta/CD19-depleted stem cell transplant. The clonotype originates from a female patient between 2 and 15 years old who had a stem cell transplant for aplastic anemia, so the T cells may come from the graft donor. DNA for the CDR3: TGTGCCAGCAGCTCCTTAAGCGTCTCCTACAATGAGCAGTTCTTC. Its protein product is CASSSLSVSYNEQFF.